These 30 T cell receptor beta chains share one sample of origin, sequenced in a study of T cell changes during pregnancy in multiple sclerosis. Repertoires were generated with immunoSEQ multiplex PCR, while TCRdb's copy carries only in-frame clones and drops some. The repertoire includes more than 55,000 clones, around nine tenths of them detected once, and about 1.2% sits in the top ten. The source was peripheral blood, collected in the third trimester of pregnancy. The receptor source for this set is a female donor with multiple sclerosis, enrolled in a pregnancy study.

The rearrangement joins TRBV11-2 to TRBJ1-1; 11 bases fit TRBD1. Germline CDR1 and CDR2: SGHAT and FQNNGV. The ends lost 7 bases at V and 10 bases at J; junction bases unmatched: 8. The CDR3 loop spans 13 amino acids. The chain's CDR3 is CASTGRGQGVAFF. The DNA for the CDR3 is TGTGCCAGCACCGGGAGGGGACAGGGGGTAGCTTTCTTT. Full variable domain (outside the CDR3, taken from reference TRBV11-2 and TRBJ1-1): EAGVAQSPRYKIIEKRQSVAFWCNPISGHATLYWYQQILGQGPKLLIQFQNNGVVDDSQLPKDRFSAERLKGVDSTLKIQPAKLEDSAVYLCASTGRGQGVAFFGQGTRLTVV.

This chain joins TRBV6-5 and TRBJ2-7, with 7 bases identical to TRBD2. The CDR3 contains 14 residues. Trimming removed 0 bases from V and 7 bases from J; junction bases left unmatched: 6. The germline gives CDR1 MNHEY, CDR2 SVGAGI. CDR3 sequence reads: CASSYSAGAREQYF. The CDR3 region has the DNA TGTGCCAGCAGTTACTCGGCGGGAGCGCGTGAGCAGTACTTC.

This chain joins TRBV28 and TRBJ2-1, with a possible D match to TRBD2 (5 bases). V lost 3 bases and J lost 4, with 19 bases in between. From germline, CDR1 is MDHEN and CDR2 SYDVKM. CDR3 length equals 17 residues. The DNA for the CDR3 is TGTGCCAGCAGTTTTGGTTTTAGCCTAGCAACGTACAATGAGCAGTTCTTC. This gives the protein CASSFGFSLATYNEQFF.

This clone was counted once. The rearrangement joins TRBV5-1 to TRBJ2-7; tentative D call: TRBD1 (5 bases). From germline, CDR1 is SGHRS and CDR2 YFSETQ. V was shortened by 2 bases and J by 6 bases, with 18 bases between the two germline ends. This CDR3 region has 15 residues. CDR3 nucleotides: TGCGCCAGCAGCTTCATTCAGGGAACCTTACGCGAGCAGTACTTC. Residues: CASSFIQGTLREQYF.

The V gene is TRBV5-6, the J gene TRBJ2-1; 10 nucleotides match TRBD2. This CDR3 region has 15 residues. The ends lost 4 bases at V and 5 bases at J; junction bases unmatched: 6. The V gene's germline CDR1 is SGHDT and CDR2 YYEEEE. The CDR3 spells CASSPAGLANNEQFF. The CDR3 region has the DNA TGTGCCAGCAGCCCCGCGGGACTAGCGAACAATGAGCAGTTCTTC.

This clone was found once. The V and J genes are TRBV6-4 and TRBJ2-7, with 7 bases that match TRBD2. V dropped 2 bases and J dropped 5; count of bases not matched to a gene: 6. In germline, CDR1 is MRHNA, CDR2 SNTAGT. The CDR3 covers 14 residues. CDR3 protein: CASSDGRERHEQYF. In nucleotides, the CDR3 is TGTGCCAGCAGTGACGGGCGGGAGAGACACGAGCAGTACTTC.

The chain links TRBV11-2 to TRBJ2-3; 10 bases align to TRBD1. Trimming cost V 5 bases and J 6 bases; bases outside gene matches: 14. Germline V lookup: CDR1 SGHAT, CDR2 FQNNGV. There are 17 residues in the CDR3. CDR3 residues: CASSRRQGAYILDTQYF. DNA of the CDR3: TGTGCCAGCAGCCGGAGACAGGGGGCTTACATTCTTGATACGCAGTATTTT.

The chain couples TRBV30 to TRBJ2-3; a weak D match, TRBD2 (6 bases). This CDR3 comprises 12 residues. Trimming removed 4 bases from V and 5 bases from J, with 10 bases in between. Germline V gives CDR1 GTSNPN, CDR2 SVGIG (reference sequence). DNA of the CDR3: TGTGCCTGGACACCCGGGGGAGATACGCAGTATTTT. Amino acids: CAWTPGGDTQYF. Variable domain in full (rest from reference TRBV30 and TRBJ2-3): SQTIHQWPATLVQPVGSPLSLECTVEGTSNPNLYWYRQAAGRGLQLLFYSVGIGQISSEVPQNLSASRPQDRQFILSSKKLLLSDSGFYLCAWTPGGDTQYFGPGTRLTVL.

This chain uses TRBV5-1 with TRBJ2-5; TRBD1 agrees at 8 bases. J was trimmed by 2 bases and V by 0 bases; bases with no gene match: 3. The CDR3 runs 15 residues. From germline, CDR1 is SGHRS and CDR2 YFSETQ. DNA of the CDR3: TGCGCCAGCAGCTTGGTACAGGGGGGACAAGAGACCCAGTACTTC. It specifies CASSLVQGGQETQYF.

The chain carries TRBV6-6 and TRBJ1-5; D remains ambiguous. The CDR3 covers 16 residues. Germline V gene sequence: CDR1 MNHNY, CDR2 SVGAGI (reference sequence). Trimming stripped 6 bases from V and 1 base from J, with 16 bases between. In DNA, the CDR3 is TGTGCCAGCAGCCCCGGGCAAACGGGGAGCAATCAGCCCCAGCATTTT. This translates into CASSPGQTGSNQPQHF.

A single count supports this clone. V usage is TRBV4-3 and J usage is TRBJ2-1, with TRBD2 as a possible D gene (6 bases). Germline lookup yields CDR1 LGHNA and CDR2 YSLEER. The CDR3 runs 17 residues. Trimming pared 2 bases from V and 1 base from J, leaving 15 bases between. The CDR3: CASSQHSGDLSYNEQFF. The DNA of the CDR3 is TGCGCCAGCAGCCAACACTCGGGGGACTTATCCTACAATGAGCAGTTCTTC.

The chain combines TRBV6-5 with TRBJ1-2, with D perhaps matching TRBD1 (5 bases). V dropped 3 bases and J dropped 4 bases, with 12 bases sitting between them. The CDR3 is 14 residues long. CDR1 and CDR2 (germline): MNHEY, SVGAGI. For the CDR3, the DNA is TGTGCCAGCAGTTATTCGACAGCACCCTATGGCTACACCTTC. This translates into CASSYSTAPYGYTF.

The CDR3 DNA follows: TGTGCCAGTAGTATACGCCGGGACAGGGGGCTCATGAACACTGAAGCTTTCTTT. Protein product: CASSIRRDRGLMNTEAFF. V and J are TRBV19 and TRBJ1-1; TRBD1 aligns across 12 bases. Trimming at V came to 2 bases and at J to 0 bases, leaving 7 bases not matched to a gene. The CDR3 loop spans 18 amino acids. Germline loops: CDR1 LNHDA, CDR2 SQIVND (reference sequence).

The chain employs TRBV28 and TRBJ2-3; D is undetermined. The CDR3 contains 16 residues. The V and J ends lost 1 base and 1 base respectively, with 12 bases between them. Germline CDR1 is MDHEN and CDR2 is SYDVKM. The CDR3 protein is CASSLLRVSGTDTQYF. CDR3 DNA: TGTGCCAGCAGTTTATTGCGAGTTTCGGGCACAGATACGCAGTATTTT.

In its sample, this clone was seen once. The rearrangement joins TRBV5-1 to TRBJ2-1, with 10 positions matching TRBD1. Germline CDR1 SGHRS, CDR2 YFSETQ. Trimming cost V 3 bases and J 0 bases; bases outside gene matches: 3. The CDR3 loop spans 16 amino acids. CDR3 sequence reads: CASSSRTGGSYNEQFF. The CDR3 coding sequence is TGCGCCAGCAGCTCCCGGACAGGGGGCTCCTACAATGAGCAGTTCTTC.

V gene TRBV4-1 combines with J gene TRBJ2-2; D not resolved. CDR3 size: 13 residues. Trimming took off 2 bases at V and 6 bases at J, with 7 bases between the two ends. The V gene's germline CDR1 is MGHRA and CDR2 YSYEKL. Here the CDR3 DNA reads TGCGCCAGCAGCCAACTCCTGTCCGGGGAGCTGTTTTTT. This gives the protein CASSQLLSGELFF.

The gene calls are TRBV5-1 and TRBJ2-7; 7 bases map to TRBD1. CDR3 size: 15 residues. Per germline, CDR1 SGHRS and CDR2 YFSETQ. The V gene end was trimmed by 1 base and the J gene end by 1 base; junction bases not matched to a gene: 5. CDR3 amino acids: CASSLFLDRSYEQYF. The DNA for the CDR3 is TGCGCCAGCAGCTTGTTTCTGGACAGGTCCTACGAGCAGTACTTC.

The rearrangement links TRBV5-1 to TRBJ1-1, with D possibly TRBD1 on 5 matching bases. The CDR3 has 13 residues. Germline assignment: CDR1 SGHRS and CDR2 YFSETQ. Trimming pared 2 bases from V and 3 bases from J, leaving 8 bases between. The CDR3 nucleotides are TGCGCCAGCAGCTTCGACAGTTACACTGAAGCTTTCTTT. Translation gives CASSFDSYTEAFF.

This clone was observed a few times. V is TRBV7-8 and J is TRBJ1-2; no clear D gene. The V end was cut by 1 base, the J end by 4 bases, with 10 bases between. This CDR3 region has 14 residues. Germline loops: CDR1 SGHVS, CDR2 FQNEAQ. CDR3 protein: CASSLDLQSYGYTF. Written as DNA, the CDR3 is TGTGCCAGCAGCTTAGACTTACAGTCCTATGGCTACACCTTC.

The rearrangement links TRBV5-8 to TRBJ2-1, with no clear D. Germline V gives CDR1 SGHTS, CDR2 YDEGEE. Trimming took off 1 base at V and 0 bases at J, with 20 bases between the two ends. The CDR3 extends over 19 amino acids. The CDR3 bases are TGTGCCAGCAGCTTGATCCCCCTCCGGCGGAAGAGCTCCTACAATGAGCAGTTCTTC. Translation gives CASSLIPLRRKSSYNEQFF.

V and J are TRBV5-1 and TRBJ2-7; tentative D call: TRBD2 (6 bases). CDR3 size: 14 residues. V lost 0 bases, J lost 2 bases, and 9 bases lay in between. The germline V gene has CDR1 SGHRS and CDR2 YFSETQ. The CDR3 here is CASSLEEGPYEQYF. The CDR3 coding sequence is TGCGCCAGCAGCTTGGAGGAGGGTCCCTACGAGCAGTACTTC.

This chain joins TRBV6-6 and TRBJ1-2; 10 positions agree with TRBD1. The CDR3 consists of 14 residues. Trimming cost V 5 bases and J 4 bases; bases outside gene matches: 4. The germline CDR1 and CDR2 sequences are MNHNY and SVGAGI (reference sequence). The CDR3 sequence: CASSPGTGAYGYTF. The CDR3, as DNA: TGTGCCAGCAGTCCCGGGACAGGGGCCTATGGCTACACCTTC.

This chain joins TRBV29-1 and TRBJ2-1; unclear D gene. Trimming removed 5 bases at V and 3 bases at J, with 5 bases between. Germline CDR1 is SQVTM and CDR2 is ANQGSEA. This CDR3 has 11 amino acids. This CDR3 reads CSVQNYNEQFF. CDR3 DNA sequence: TGCAGCGTTCAAAACTACAATGAGCAGTTCTTC.

A single count supports this clone. The chain combines TRBV9 with TRBJ1-5, with TRBD1 matching 9 bases. The CDR3 runs to 14 residues. The germline V gene has CDR1 SGDLS and CDR2 YYNGEE. Trimming took 2 bases from V and 6 from J; bases not matched to a gene: 3. The CDR3 DNA reads as TGTGCCAGCAGCGTGACAGGGGGTGGTCAGCCCCAGCATTTT. Protein product: CASSVTGGGQPQHF. Complete variable domain (other parts from reference TRBV9 and TRBJ1-5): DSGVTQTPKHLITATGQRVTLRCSPRSGDLSVYWYQQSLDQGLQFLIQYYNGEERAKGNILERFSAQQFPDLHSELNLSSLELGDSALYFCASSVTGGGQPQHFGDGTRLSIL.

The J gene is TRBJ2-2, the V gene TRBV5-1, with TRBD2 as a possible D gene (5 bases). The CDR3 has 15 amino acids. Trimming removed 0 bases at V and 6 bases at J, with 12 bases between. The germline V gene encodes CDR1 SGHRS and CDR2 YFSETQ. Here the CDR3 DNA reads TGCGCCAGCAGCTTGGTCGTGCTAGCCCCCGGGGAGCTGTTTTTT. Its protein product is CASSLVVLAPGELFF.

This chain joins TRBV7-9 and TRBJ1-2; 7 bases match TRBD1. Trimming took 5 bases from V and 4 from J; bases not matched to a gene: 4. Germline V gene lookup returns CDR1 SEHNR and CDR2 FQNEAQ (reference sequence). The CDR3 length is 13 residues. CDR3 protein: CASSLRDSYGYTF. The CDR3 DNA reads as TGTGCCAGCAGCCTCCGGGACAGCTATGGCTACACCTTC. The full variable domain, with the rest looked up from reference TRBV7-9 and TRBJ1-2, is DTGVSQNPRHKITKRGQNVTFRCDPISEHNRLYWYRQTLGQGPEFLTYFQNEAQLEKSRLLSDRFSAERPKGSFSTLEIQRTEQGDSAMYLCASSLRDSYGYTFGSGTRLTVV.

V usage is TRBV10-3 and J usage is TRBJ1-5; 7 bases match TRBD1. The CDR3 has 12 amino acids. Germline V gene sequence: CDR1 ENHRY, CDR2 SYGVKD. V shed 10 bases and J 9 bases; nucleotides not matched to a gene: 9. DNA of the CDR3: TGTGCCACCGGGACAGATCCCCCGCCCCAGCATTTT. Protein product: CATGTDPPPQHF.

V usage is TRBV2 and J usage is TRBJ2-5, with D possibly matching TRBD2 (6 bases). Trimming cost V 4 bases and J 1 base, with 7 bases left between them. Looked up from germline, CDR1 is SNHLY and CDR2 is FYNNEI. The CDR3 is 13 residues long. CDR3 nucleotides: TGTGCCAGCAGTGGGACTATCCAAGAGACCCAGTACTTC. It specifies CASSGTIQETQYF.

The chain couples TRBV5-4 to TRBJ1-2, with D hard to call. This CDR3 region has 13 residues. The germline V and J ends were trimmed by 0 bases and 8 bases, with 11 bases remaining between them. CDR1 and CDR2 (germline): SGHNT, YYREEE (reference sequence). The CDR3 spells CASSLGGMGGYTF. The CDR3, as DNA: TGTGCCAGCAGCTTGGGAGGGATGGGCGGCTACACCTTC.

This chain connects TRBV27 to TRBJ1-1; the D gene is possibly TRBD1 (5 bases). Germline CDR1 is MNHEY and CDR2 is SMNVEV (reference sequence). V dropped 2 bases and J dropped 0 bases, with 13 bases sitting between them. This CDR3 spans 16 amino acids. The CDR3 DNA reads as TGTGCCAGCAGTTTAGCGAGCCAGGGTCTGAACACTGAAGCTTTCTTT. Translated: CASSLASQGLNTEAFF.